This T cell receptor (beta chain) was sequenced during a study of shared clonotypes between healthy human individuals. The CDR3 is 15 residues long. Germline V lookup: CDR1 MNHNS, CDR2 SASEGT. Trimming at V came to 7 bases and at J to 7 bases, leaving 12 bases not matched to a gene. Using immunoSEQ multiplex PCR, the repertoire was profiled, and TCRdb retains in-frame clones only, with some absent. The profile covers some 480,000 clones, with 79% appearing a single time and 9.5% to 15% taken by the ten largest. Sequencing was done on a sample of PBMCs. The receptor was isolated from a woman aged 40 to 55 in good health. Some clones in this sample may be carry-over from other donors' samples. This chain connects TRBV6-1 to TRBJ1-5; 8 bases align to TRBD1. CDR3 bases: TGTGCCAGCACACAAAAAGGGACAGGTGAACAGCCCCAGCATTTT. Its translation: CASTQKGTGEQPQHF.